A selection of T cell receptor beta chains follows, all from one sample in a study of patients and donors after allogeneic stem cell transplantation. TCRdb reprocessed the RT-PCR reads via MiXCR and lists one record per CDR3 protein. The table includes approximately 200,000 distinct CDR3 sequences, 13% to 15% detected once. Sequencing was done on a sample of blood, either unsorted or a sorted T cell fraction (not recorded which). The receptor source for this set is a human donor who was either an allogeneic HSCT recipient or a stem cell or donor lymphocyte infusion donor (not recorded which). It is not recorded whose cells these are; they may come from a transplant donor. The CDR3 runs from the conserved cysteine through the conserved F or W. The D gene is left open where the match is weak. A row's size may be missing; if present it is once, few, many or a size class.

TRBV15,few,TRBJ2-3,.,TGTGCCACCAGACGGGACCGCCAAGGCGCGCAGTATTTT,CATRRDRQGAQYF
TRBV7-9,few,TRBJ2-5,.,TGTGCCAGCAGCTTAGATCGGCACCACCAAGAGACCCAGTACTTC,CASSLDRHHQETQYF
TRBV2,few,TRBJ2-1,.,TGTGCCAGCAGTGAAATTAGCATCCTCTTC,CASSEISILF
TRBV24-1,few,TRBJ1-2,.,TGTGCCACCAGTGATTTAACAGGCTATGGCTACACCTTC,CATSDLTGYGYTF
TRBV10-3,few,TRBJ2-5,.,TGTGCCATCAGCGCGGGACAGCAAGAGACCCAGTACTTC,CAISAGQQETQYF
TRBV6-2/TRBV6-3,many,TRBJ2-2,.,TGTGCCAGCCTCACCGCGGGCTCCGGGGAGCTGTTTTTT,CASLTAGSGELFF
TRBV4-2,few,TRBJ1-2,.,TGTGCCAGCAGCCTAGTCCAGAGGGAGCATGGCTACACCTTC,CASSLVQREHGYTF
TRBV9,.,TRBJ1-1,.,TGTGCCAGTACCCCCGGGGGGGCCACGAACACTGAAGCTTTCTTT,CASTPGGATNTEAFF
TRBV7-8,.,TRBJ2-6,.,TGTGCCAGCAGCTTAGACAACCCGGGGGCCAACGTCCTGACTTTC,CASSLDNPGANVLTF
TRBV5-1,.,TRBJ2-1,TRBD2,TGCGCCAGCAGCCACGGGACTAGCGGGGGCAGGGGGCAGTTCTTC,CASSHGTSGGRGQFF
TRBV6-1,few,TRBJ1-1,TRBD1,TGTGCCAGCAGCCCCGGGACAGGGGGCTGGACTGAAGCTTTCTTT,CASSPGTGGWTEAFF
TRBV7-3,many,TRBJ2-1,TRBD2,TGTGCCAGCAGCTCCTCGCTAGCGGGGATGCAGTTCTTC,CASSSSLAGMQFF
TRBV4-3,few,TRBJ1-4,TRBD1,TGCGCCAGCAGCCAAGGGACAGGGGGCAAGGGTGAAAAACTGTTTTTT,CASSQGTGGKGEKLFF
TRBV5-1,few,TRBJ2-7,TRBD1,TGCGCCAGCAGCTTGGGGTCGGGACAGCCTTACGAGCAGTACTTC,CASSLGSGQPYEQYF
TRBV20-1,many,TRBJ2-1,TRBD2,TGCAGTGCGCGTCGCGGGGGGGCGGGCAATGAGCAGTTCTTC,CSARRGGAGNEQFF
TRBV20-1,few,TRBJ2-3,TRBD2,TGCAGTGCTAGAGGGACTAGCGGATACACAGATACGCAGTATTTT,CSARGTSGYTDTQYF
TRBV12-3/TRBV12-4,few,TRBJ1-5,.,TGTGCCAGCAGTTCCGGGACTAGAAGCGGTCAGCCCCAGCATTTT,CASSSGTRSGQPQHF
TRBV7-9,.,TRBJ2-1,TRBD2,TGTGCCAGCAGCGGACTAGCGGGGTATGAGCAGTTCTTC,CASSGLAGYEQFF
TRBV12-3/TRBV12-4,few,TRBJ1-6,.,TGTGCCAGCAGTTTTGGGGACTATAATTCACCCCTCCACTTT,CASSFGDYNSPLHF
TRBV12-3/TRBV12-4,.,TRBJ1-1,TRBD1,TGTGCCAGCAGCCAGACAGGGGTCACTGAAGCTTTCTTT,CASSQTGVTEAFF
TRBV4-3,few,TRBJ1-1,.,TGCGCCAGCAGCCAAGGGGCGACTGAAGCTTTCTTT,CASSQGATEAFF
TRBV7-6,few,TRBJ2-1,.,TGTGCCAGCATGGGGGGGGGGACAGGAGGTTACAATGAGCAGTTCTTC,CASMGGGTGGYNEQFF
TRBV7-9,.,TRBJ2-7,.,TGTGCCAGCAGCTCAAGGACAGCTACCTACGAGCAGTACTTC,CASSSRTATYEQYF
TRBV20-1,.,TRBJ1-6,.,TGCAGTGCGGGCTCCTATAATTCACCCCTCCACTTT,CSAGSYNSPLHF
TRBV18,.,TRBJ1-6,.,TGTGCCAGCTCACCCAGAGAGGGTAATTCACCCCTCCACTTT,CASSPREGNSPLHF
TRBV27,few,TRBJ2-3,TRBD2,TGTGCCAGCAGCCTGACTAGCGGACCCGGGACGCAGTATTTT,CASSLTSGPGTQYF
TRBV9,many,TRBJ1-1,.,TGTGCCAGCAGCACAAATATAGCCGCTGAAGCTTTCTTT,CASSTNIAAEAFF
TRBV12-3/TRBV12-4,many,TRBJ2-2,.,TGTGCCAGCACCCATCGGTCCTCGGGGGCCGGGGAGCTGTTTTTT,CASTHRSSGAGELFF